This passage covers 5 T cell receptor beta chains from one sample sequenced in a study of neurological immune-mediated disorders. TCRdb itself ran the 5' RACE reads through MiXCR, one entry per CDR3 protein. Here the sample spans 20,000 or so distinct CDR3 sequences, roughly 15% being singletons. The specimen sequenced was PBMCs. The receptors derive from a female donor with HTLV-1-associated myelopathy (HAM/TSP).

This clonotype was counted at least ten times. Here the CDR3 DNA reads TGCGCCAGCAGCCCAAACGACAGGGGACGTGAAAAACTGTTTTTT. Translated: CASSPNDRGREKLFF. The rearrangement joins TRBV5-1 to TRBJ1-4; 8 bases fit TRBD1. CDR3 length: 15 amino acids. Germline CDR1 SGHRS, CDR2 YFSETQ. V lost 4 bases, J lost 7 bases, and 9 bases stayed unmatched.

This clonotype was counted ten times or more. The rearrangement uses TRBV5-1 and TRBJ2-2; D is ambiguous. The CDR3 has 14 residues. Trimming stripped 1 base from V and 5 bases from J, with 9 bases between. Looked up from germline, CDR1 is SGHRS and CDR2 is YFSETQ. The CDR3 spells CASSLTGFTGELFF. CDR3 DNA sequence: TGCGCCAGCAGCTTGACCGGGTTTACCGGGGAGCTGTTTTTT.

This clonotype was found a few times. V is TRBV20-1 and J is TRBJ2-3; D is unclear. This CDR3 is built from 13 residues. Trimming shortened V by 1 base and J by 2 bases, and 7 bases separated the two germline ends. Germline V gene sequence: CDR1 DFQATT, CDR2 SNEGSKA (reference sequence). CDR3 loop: CSARGQDTDTQYF. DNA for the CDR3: TGCAGTGCTAGAGGTCAGGACACAGATACGCAGTATTTT.

CDR3 bases: TGTGCCAGTAGTGATCGGATGAACACTGAAGCTTTCTTT. Translated: CASSDRMNTEAFF. The chain recombines TRBV19 with TRBJ1-1; D gene unclear. CDR1 is LNHDA and CDR2 is SQIVND in the germline V gene (reference sequence). The V end was cut by 5 bases, the J end by 0 bases, with 7 bases between. This CDR3 spans 13 amino acids.

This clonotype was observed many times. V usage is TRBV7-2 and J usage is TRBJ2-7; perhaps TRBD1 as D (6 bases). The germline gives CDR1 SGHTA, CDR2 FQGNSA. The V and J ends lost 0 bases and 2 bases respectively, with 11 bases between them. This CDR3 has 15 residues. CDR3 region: CASSLAGDIAYEQYF. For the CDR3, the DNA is TGTGCCAGCAGCTTAGCCGGGGACATAGCCTACGAGCAGTACTTC.